Sequencing of this T cell receptor beta chain was carried out in a study of control samples from healthy donors and cancer patients. Looked up from germline, CDR1 is MNHEY and CDR2 is SVGAGI. J was trimmed by 3 bases and V by 7 bases; bases with no gene match: 6. The CDR3 runs to 14 residues. Sequencing was performed with immunoSEQ multiplex PCR; in TCRdb, only in-frame clones are kept and a portion is missing. The table shows 110,000 to 150,000 clones, with just under 95% occurring only once. The chain recombines TRBV6-5 with TRBJ1-5; 7 bases are a match to TRBD1. The TCR was taken from a man aged 30 to 39 in good health. The sample comprised blood. The CDR3 DNA reads as TGTGCCAGCACCGGGACAGCTTACAATCAGCCCCAGCATTTT. Translation: CASTGTAYNQPQHF.